One and the same sample provided the 15 T cell receptor beta chains below, sequenced in a study of blood T cell repertoires in COVID-19. Repertoires were generated with immunoSEQ multiplex PCR, while TCRdb's copy carries only in-frame clones and drops some. This sample has some 230,000 clones, with 75% to 90% found just once. Sequenced material: PBMCs or T cells enriched from blood (not recorded which). These receptors all stem from a woman under 30 in a cohort exposed to, infected with or recovered from COVID-19 (not recorded which).

This clone was observed once. The V and J genes are TRBV5-6 and TRBJ1-1; the D is unclear. Trimming removed 1 base from V and 2 bases from J, with 21 bases in between. This CDR3 spans 18 amino acids. Looked up from germline, CDR1 is SGHDT and CDR2 is YYEEEE. CDR3 in DNA: TGTGCCAGCAGCTTGTGGGGAATTACGGCGGGGAAAAACACTGAAGCTTTCTTT. Translated, it gives CASSLWGITAGKNTEAFF.

The chain employs TRBV27 and TRBJ1-1, with 7 nucleotides matching TRBD1. The CDR3 extends over 15 amino acids. J lost 0 bases, V lost 3 bases, and 4 bases had no gene match. Per germline, CDR1 MNHEY and CDR2 SMNVEV (reference sequence). CDR3 protein: CASSFSDRVNTEAFF. CDR3 coding DNA: TGTGCCAGCAGTTTTTCCGACAGGGTGAACACTGAAGCTTTCTTT.

In its sample, this clone was seen once. V is TRBV5-4 and J is TRBJ2-2; D may be TRBD2 (5 bases). CDR1 and CDR2 from the germline V gene are SGHNT and YYREEE (reference sequence). CDR3 length: 12 residues. Trimming took off 4 bases at V and 6 bases at J, with 7 bases between the two ends. The CDR3 nucleotides are TGTGCCAGCAGCGGAGGATCCGGGGAGCTGTTTTTT. Translating it yields CASSGGSGELFF. Drawing the rest from reference TRBV5-4 and TRBJ2-2, the complete variable domain is ETGVTQSPTHLIKTRGQQVTLRCSSQSGHNTVSWYQQALGQGPQFIFQYYREEENGRGNFPPRFSGLQFPNYSSELNVNALELDDSALYLCASSGGSGELFFGEGSRLTVL.

This clone turned up a few times. The chain has TRBV5-6 and TRBJ1-5; D perhaps matches TRBD1 (5 bases). The germline gives CDR1 SGHDT, CDR2 YYEEEE. This CDR3 region has 18 residues. The V gene lost 2 bases and the J gene lost 0 bases, with 18 bases spanning the gap. CDR3 amino acids: CASSFHNSGRYSNQPQHF. CDR3 sequence (DNA): TGTGCCAGCAGCTTTCATAATTCAGGGCGATATAGCAATCAGCCCCAGCATTTT.

The chain couples TRBV5-1 to TRBJ1-4, with TRBD1 matching 8 bases. CDR3 length: 15 residues. V dropped 4 bases and J dropped 5; count of bases not matched to a gene: 7. The V gene's germline CDR1 is SGHRS and CDR2 YFSETQ. DNA of the CDR3: TGCGCCAGCAGCGGGACGACAGGGGCAAATGAAAAACTGTTTTTT. It yields the protein CASSGTTGANEKLFF.

V and J are TRBV11-2 and TRBJ1-4; D unclear. The length of the CDR3 is 15 residues. The ends were cut back, 1 base at V and 3 bases at J, with 9 bases in the middle. Germline CDR1 is SGHAT and CDR2 is FQNNGV. CDR3: CASSLGGNANEKLFF. The CDR3 region has the DNA TGTGCCAGCAGCTTAGGAGGGAATGCTAATGAAAAACTGTTTTTT.

V and J are TRBV6-5 and TRBJ1-3, with 7 nucleotides matching TRBD1. Germline V lookup: CDR1 MNHEY, CDR2 SVGAGI. There are 13 residues in the CDR3. V dropped 9 bases and J dropped 5; count of bases not matched to a gene: 7. CDR3 sequence: CASAWDSRNTIYF. The DNA of the CDR3 is TGTGCCAGTGCTTGGGACAGCAGAAACACCATATATTTT.

The CDR3 sequence is CATEAGANYGYTF. CDR3 DNA: TGTGCCACCGAGGCCGGAGCTAACTATGGCTACACCTTC. V is TRBV6-5 and J is TRBJ1-2, with D hard to call. Trimming left V 10 bases short and J 0 bases short, with 12 bases between. The V gene's germline CDR1 is MNHEY and CDR2 SVGAGI. The CDR3 contains 13 residues.

The chain has TRBV10-1 and TRBJ1-1; possibly TRBD1 for D (6 bases). The CDR3 is made up of 14 amino acids. Germline V lookup: CDR1 WNHNN, CDR2 SYGVQD (reference sequence). Trimming shortened V by 6 bases and J by 3 bases, and 14 bases separated the two germline ends. The CDR3 DNA follows: TGCGCCAGCAGACAGGGAAATCCCGACACTGAAGCTTTCTTT. Its protein is CASRQGNPDTEAFF.

This chain links TRBV19 with TRBJ2-7; a weak D match, TRBD1 (6 bases). The CDR3 is made up of 15 amino acids. Germline V gives CDR1 LNHDA, CDR2 SQIVND (reference sequence). Trimming stripped 5 bases from V and 3 bases from J, with 17 bases between. The CDR3 reads CASSALGQLNYEQYF. DNA of the CDR3: TGTGCCAGTAGTGCGTTAGGACAGTTAAACTACGAGCAGTACTTC.

The gene calls are TRBV6-5 and TRBJ1-2; tentatively, D is TRBD1 (5 bases). The CDR3 runs 14 residues. Germline V gene sequence: CDR1 MNHEY, CDR2 SVGAGI. V lost 5 bases and J lost 0, with 10 bases in between. CDR3 DNA sequence: TGTGCCAGCAGTCGACAGCCCTCTAACTATGGCTACACCTTC. It translates to CASSRQPSNYGYTF.

The CDR3, as DNA: TGTGCCAGCAGGATTGAGGGACAGGAGACAGATACGCAGTATTTT. Its protein product is CASRIEGQETDTQYF. This sequence joins TRBV27 and TRBJ2-3, with 8 bases that match TRBD1. CDR1 MNHEY and CDR2 SMNVEV come from the germline V gene (reference sequence). The CDR3 extends over 15 amino acids. V gave up 6 bases and J gave up 3 bases; unmatched junction bases: 8.

V is TRBV19 and J is TRBJ2-7; 14 nucleotides line up with TRBD2. The CDR3 spans 18 residues. Germline V gene sequence: CDR1 LNHDA, CDR2 SQIVND (reference sequence). The V gene end was trimmed by 4 bases and the J gene end by 0 bases; junction bases not matched to a gene: 8. CDR3 in DNA: TGTGCCAGTAGTACAGGGACTAGCGGGGGCCCTAGCTCCTACGAGCAGTACTTC. Translated, it gives CASSTGTSGGPSSYEQYF.

The chain links TRBV4-1 to TRBJ1-1; no clear D gene. The V end was cut by 0 bases, the J end by 1 base, with 9 bases between. The CDR3 is 15 amino acids. Per the germline V gene, CDR1 is MGHRA and CDR2 is YSYEKL. The CDR3 protein is CASSQEDTTNTEAFF. The CDR3 DNA sequence: TGCGCCAGCAGCCAAGAAGACACCACGAACACTGAAGCTTTCTTT.

V is TRBV10-3 and J is TRBJ2-1, with D uncertain. V was trimmed by 2 bases and J by 9 bases, leaving 5 bases between them. Germline CDR1 is ENHRY and CDR2 is SYGVKD. CDR3 length equals 11 residues. CDR3 DNA: TGTGCCATCAGTGAGGGTAGTGAGCAGTTCTTC. Its protein is CAISEGSEQFF.